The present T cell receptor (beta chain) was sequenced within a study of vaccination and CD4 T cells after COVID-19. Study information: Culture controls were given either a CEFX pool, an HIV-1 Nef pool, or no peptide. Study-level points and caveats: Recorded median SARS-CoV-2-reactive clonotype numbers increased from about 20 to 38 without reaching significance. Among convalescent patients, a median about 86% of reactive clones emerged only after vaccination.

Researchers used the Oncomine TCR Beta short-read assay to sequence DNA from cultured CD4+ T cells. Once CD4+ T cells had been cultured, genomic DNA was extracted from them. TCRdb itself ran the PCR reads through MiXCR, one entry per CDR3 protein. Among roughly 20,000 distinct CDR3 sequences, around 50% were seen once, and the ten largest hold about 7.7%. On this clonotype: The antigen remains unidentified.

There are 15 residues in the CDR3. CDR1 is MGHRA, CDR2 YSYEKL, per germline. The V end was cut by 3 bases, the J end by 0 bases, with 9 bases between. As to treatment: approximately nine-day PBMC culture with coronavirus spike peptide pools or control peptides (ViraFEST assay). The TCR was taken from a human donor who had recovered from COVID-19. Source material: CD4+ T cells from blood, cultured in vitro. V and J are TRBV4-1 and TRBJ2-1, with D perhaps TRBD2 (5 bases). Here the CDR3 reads CASSQRGGSYNEQFF. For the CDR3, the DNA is TGCGCCAGCAGCCAGCGAGGAGGCTCCTACAATGAGCAGTTCTTC.